This record covers a single T cell receptor (beta chain). Antigen unknown. Germline values: CDR1 SGHRS, CDR2 YFSETQ. The J segment lost 6 bases and the V segment lost 0 bases, leaving 14 bases of the junction unmatched. The CDR3 is 17 amino acids. This sample was included in a study of post-analysis software for immune sequencing data. Study as a whole: There were relapsing-remitting, secondary progressive and progressive-relapsing multiple sclerosis among the disease courses included.

Study results and caveats: In patients, TRBV5-6, TRBV5-1 and TRBV20-1 belonged to roughly five TRBV segments found more frequently than in controls. Batch-mates among the samples co-clustered strongly by F measure.

Libraries were made from TCR beta cDNA, and they carried unique molecular identifiers. Out of about 0.9 to 10 million T cells, roughly 0.5 million cDNA molecules were generated. TCRdb re-called the PCR reads with MiXCR, one entry per CDR3 protein. The sample records approximately 400,000 distinct CDR3 sequences, about a third being singletons. Sequencing was carried out using blood. The chain carries TRBV5-1 and TRBJ2-7; 8 bases align to TRBD1. The sequence derives from a girl between 5 and 17 years old with multiple sclerosis. The CDR3: CASSLVGSADRDVEQYF. The DNA of the CDR3 is TGCGCCAGCAGCTTGGTCGGTTCTGCGGACAGGGACGTCGAGCAGTACTTC.